What follows is one T cell receptor beta chain and its context. The PCR employed 60 Vbeta primers together with 13 Jbeta primers. Assay used: immunoSEQ multiplex PCR; TCRdb lists only in-frame clones, some missing. The data hold 250,000 or so clones, with about 90% observed a single time. The germline CDR1 and CDR2 sequences are MDHEN and SYDVKM. The trim removed 2 bases at V and 7 bases at J, leaving 4 bases unmatched. The CDR3 contains 13 residues. This sample is drawn from a study of cytomegalovirus exposure and HLA in healthy donors. This chain uses TRBV28 with TRBJ2-7, with TRBD2 matching 8 bases. The sample consisted of PBMCs. This receptor was obtained from a girl aged 2-9 years in good health and CMV-seronegative. The CDR3 sequence: CASSLLAGGEQYF. CDR3 nucleotide sequence: TGTGCCAGCAGTTTACTAGCGGGCGGGGAGCAGTACTTC. The full variable domain, completed using reference TRBV28 and TRBJ2-7, is DVKVTQSSRYLVKRTGEKVFLECVQDMDHENMFWYRQDPGLGLRLIYFSYDVKMKEKGDIPEGYSVSREKKERFSLILESASTNQTSMYLCASSLLAGGEQYFGPGTRLTVT.